This note documents a single T cell receptor beta chain sequence. Its antigen is undetermined. The identical CDR3 is also encoded by other nucleotide sequences in the sample. The record originates from a study of shared clonotypes between healthy human individuals. Overall study results and limits: What naive subsets generally showed was a larger estimated richness than memory subsets showed. Among several donors, about 5% of naive CD4 clonotypes were found in common.

Naive CD8 cells, CD45RO-negative and positively selected for CCR7, excluded terminally differentiated effector memory CD45RA+ cells. Free of recent acute infections or vaccinations, the donors were healthy HIV-negative adults. Libraries were prepared by immunoSEQ multiplex PCR; TCRdb keeps only in-frame clonotypes and omits some of them. The table lists about 870,000 clones, over 90% of them singletons. V was shortened by 1 base and J by 2 bases, with 12 bases between the two germline ends. CDR1 is MGHRA and CDR2 is YSYEKL in the germline V gene. This CDR3 comprises 15 residues. This rearrangement joins TRBV4-1 to TRBJ2-7; TRBD1 is a possible D gene (6 bases). The sequence was obtained from a man aged 25-45 years in good health. Sequencing was done on a sample of naive CD8+ T cells sorted from blood. DNA of the CDR3: TGCGCCAGCAGCCAAGTTCTGGGGGCGGCCTACGAGCAGTACTTC. Its translation: CASSQVLGAAYEQYF.